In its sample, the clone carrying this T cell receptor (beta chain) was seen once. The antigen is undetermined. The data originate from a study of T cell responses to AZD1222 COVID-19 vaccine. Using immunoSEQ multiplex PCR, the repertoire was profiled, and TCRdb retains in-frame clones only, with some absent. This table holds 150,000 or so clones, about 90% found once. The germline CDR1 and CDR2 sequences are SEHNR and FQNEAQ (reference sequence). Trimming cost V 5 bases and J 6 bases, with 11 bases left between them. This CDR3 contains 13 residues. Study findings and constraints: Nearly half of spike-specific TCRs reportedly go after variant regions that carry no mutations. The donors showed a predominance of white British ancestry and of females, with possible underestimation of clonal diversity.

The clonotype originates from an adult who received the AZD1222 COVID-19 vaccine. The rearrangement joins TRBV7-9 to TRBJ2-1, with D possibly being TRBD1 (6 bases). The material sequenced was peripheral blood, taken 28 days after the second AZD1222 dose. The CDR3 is CASSDRDINEQFF. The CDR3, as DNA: TGTGCCAGCAGCGACCGGGACATCAATGAGCAGTTCTTC.